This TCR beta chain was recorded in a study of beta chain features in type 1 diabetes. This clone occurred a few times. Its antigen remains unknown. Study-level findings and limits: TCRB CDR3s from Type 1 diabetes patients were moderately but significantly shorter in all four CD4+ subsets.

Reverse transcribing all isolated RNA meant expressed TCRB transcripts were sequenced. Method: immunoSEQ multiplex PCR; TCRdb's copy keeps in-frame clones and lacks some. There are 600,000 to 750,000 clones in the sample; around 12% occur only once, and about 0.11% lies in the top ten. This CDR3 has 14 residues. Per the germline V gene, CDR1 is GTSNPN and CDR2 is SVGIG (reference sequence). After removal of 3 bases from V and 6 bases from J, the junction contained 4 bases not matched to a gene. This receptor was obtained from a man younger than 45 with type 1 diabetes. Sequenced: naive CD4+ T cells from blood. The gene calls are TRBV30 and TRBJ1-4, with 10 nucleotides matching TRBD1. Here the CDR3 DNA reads TGTGCCTGGAGCCGACAGGGGGCACATGAAAAACTGTTTTTT. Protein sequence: CAWSRQGAHEKLFF.